A single sample is the source of the 10 T cell receptor beta chains below, sequenced in a study of PD-1 blockade in mismatch repair-deficient tumors. The repertoire was sequenced with immunoSEQ multiplex PCR; TCRdb's copy has only in-frame clones and lacks some. The table includes more than 30,000 clones, about 85% detected once. Sequences were derived from peripheral blood, sampled less than 95 weeks after starting pembrolizumab. These receptors originate from an adult with mismatch repair-deficient cancer.

The chain recombines TRBV19 with TRBJ1-2; weak D call: TRBD1 (6 bases). V gave up 0 bases and J gave up 7 bases, with 12 bases separating them. This CDR3 spans 14 amino acids. CDR1 is LNHDA and CDR2 is SQIVND in the germline V gene (reference sequence). CDR3 region: CASSIDGRGVGYTF. The CDR3 DNA is TGTGCCAGTAGTATAGATGGCAGGGGAGTTGGCTACACCTTC.

V and J are TRBV2 and TRBJ1-5; TRBD1 is a possible D gene (5 bases). The CDR3 is made up of 13 amino acids. Germline V gene data show CDR1 as SNHLY and CDR2 as FYNNEI. Trimming removed 9 bases at V and 0 bases at J, with 9 bases between. The CDR3, as DNA: TGTGCCAGTCACAGGATTAGCAATCAGCCCCAGCATTTT. It yields the protein CASHRISNQPQHF.

The chain recombines TRBV6-6 with TRBJ2-2; D perhaps matches TRBD2 (6 bases). Germline V gives CDR1 MNHNY, CDR2 SVGAGI (reference sequence). The length of the CDR3 is 16 residues. Trimming removed 6 bases from V and 0 bases from J, with 14 bases in between. This CDR3 is CASRTTSRTNTGELFF. The CDR3 region has the DNA TGTGCCAGCAGAACAACTAGCCGAACGAACACCGGGGAGCTGTTTTTT.

The chain joins TRBV5-4 to TRBJ1-1; D not certain. The germline CDR1 and CDR2 sequences are SGHNT and YYREEE (reference sequence). The CDR3 length is 14 residues. Trimming cost V 0 bases and J 1 base, with 7 bases left between them. DNA of the CDR3: TGTGCCAGCAGCTTGGGTGGGTCGAACACTGAAGCTTTCTTT. This codes for CASSLGGSNTEAFF.

The chain employs TRBV5-1 and TRBJ2-3; D gene uncertain. Germline V gene lookup returns CDR1 SGHRS and CDR2 YFSETQ. The CDR3 sequence is 13 residues long. V was trimmed by 2 bases and J by 1 base, leaving 5 bases between them. Here the CDR3 reads CASSLGGTDTQYF. The CDR3 coding sequence is TGCGCCAGCAGCTTAGGCGGCACAGATACGCAGTATTTT. Supplemented by reference TRBV5-1 and TRBJ2-3, the full variable domain reads KAGVTQTPRYLIKTRGQQVTLSCSPISGHRSVSWYQQTPGQGLQFLFEYFSETQRNKGNFPGRFSGRQFSNSRSEMNVSTLELGDSALYLCASSLGGTDTQYFGPGTRLTVL.

V and J are TRBV9 and TRBJ1-1; no reliable D call. Germline CDR1 SGDLS, CDR2 YYNGEE. Deletions cut 3 bases from V and 6 bases from J, with 18 bases between. The CDR3 is 15 amino acids. This CDR3 reads CASSDVQVDEAEAFF. CDR3 sequence (DNA): TGTGCCAGCAGCGACGTGCAAGTAGATGAGGCTGAAGCTTTCTTT.

The gene calls are TRBV5-5 and TRBJ2-7, with unresolved D. The CDR3 loop spans 14 amino acids. Trimming pared 4 bases from V and 5 bases from J, leaving 16 bases between. Germline assignment: CDR1 SGHKS and CDR2 YYEKEE (reference sequence). The CDR3 spells CASSVRRWPDEQYF. CDR3 DNA sequence: TGTGCCAGCAGCGTACGTCGTTGGCCCGACGAGCAGTACTTC.

This chain joins TRBV18 and TRBJ2-5; possibly TRBD2 for D (7 bases). V was pared by 1 base and J by 4 bases, with 10 bases between. CDR1 KGHSH and CDR2 LQKENI come from the germline V gene. CDR3 size: 14 residues. Here the CDR3 reads CASSPRGGRETQYF. In DNA form, the CDR3 reads TGTGCCAGCTCACCACGGGGGGGCCGAGAGACCCAGTACTTC.

The J gene is TRBJ2-5, the V gene TRBV11-3; tentatively, D is TRBD2 (6 bases). The CDR3 is made up of 15 amino acids. Deletions cut 1 base from V and 5 bases from J, with 14 bases between. Germline values: CDR1 SGHNT, CDR2 YENEEA. The CDR3 DNA follows: TGTGCCAGCAGCTTAGCGGGAGTAGAGCAGGAGACCCAGTACTTC. Translating it yields CASSLAGVEQETQYF.

The rearrangement links TRBV5-1 to TRBJ1-3; D gene unclear. Deletions cut 2 bases from V and 0 bases from J, with 12 bases between. The CDR3 runs 16 residues. CDR1 is SGHRS, CDR2 YFSETQ, per germline. This chain's CDR3 is CASSLQVLTSGNTIYF. As DNA, the CDR3 is TGCGCCAGCAGCTTACAAGTCCTAACCTCTGGAAACACCATATATTTT.